This T cell receptor (beta chain) was obtained from a study of early T cells in non-severe SARS-CoV-2 infection. Overall study context: Chains from this unsorted whole-blood bulk RNA could not be paired.

This clonotype occurred many times. What it binds is unknown. Overall study findings and caveats: Database matching using VDJdb favored anti-spike CD8 responses, with private and CD4 specificities left missing.

Tagging with unique molecular identifiers was applied to individual cDNA molecules. One entry per CDR3 protein results from TCRdb running MiXCR on the 5' RACE reads. The table records about 64,000 distinct CDR3 sequences, 11% of them present only once. Germline assignment: CDR1 SEHNR and CDR2 FQNEAQ (reference sequence). The CDR3 contains 13 residues. Trimming removed 5 bases from V and 4 bases from J, with 11 bases in between. The chain links TRBV7-9 to TRBJ1-1, with D perhaps TRBD1 (6 bases). Sequenced here: whole blood, sampled at baseline. The sequence was obtained from an adult who was a healthcare worker with PCR-confirmed SARS-CoV-2 infection or an uninfected control (not recorded which). DNA of the CDR3: TGTGCCAGCAGCCTTAGGACAGCCACTGAAGCTTTCTTT. This encodes CASSLRTATEAFF.